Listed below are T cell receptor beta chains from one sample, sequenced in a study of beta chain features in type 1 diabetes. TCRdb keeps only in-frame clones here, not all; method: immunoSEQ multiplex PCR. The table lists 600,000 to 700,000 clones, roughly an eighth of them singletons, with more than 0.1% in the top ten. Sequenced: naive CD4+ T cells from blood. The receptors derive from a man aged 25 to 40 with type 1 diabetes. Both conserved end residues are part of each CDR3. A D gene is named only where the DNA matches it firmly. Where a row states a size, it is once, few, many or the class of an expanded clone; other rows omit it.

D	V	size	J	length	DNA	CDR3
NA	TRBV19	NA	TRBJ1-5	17	TGTGCCAGTAGTATAGGCACTGGGCGAGCAGAGAATCAGCCCCAGCATTTT	CASSIGTGRAENQPQHF
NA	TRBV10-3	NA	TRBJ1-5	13	TGTGCCATCAGTGAGACGGGACAACAGCCCCAGCATTTT	CAISETGQQPQHF
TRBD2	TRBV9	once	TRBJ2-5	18	TGTGCCAGCAGCGTAGGGGGACTAGCGGGGAACCCACAAGAGACCCAGTACTTC	CASSVGGLAGNPQETQYF
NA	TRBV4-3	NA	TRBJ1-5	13	TGCGCCAGCAGCCAAGATCCGGAGCAGCCCCAGCATTTT	CASSQDPEQPQHF
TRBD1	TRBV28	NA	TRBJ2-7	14	TGTGCCAGCAGTCCGGGACAGCGTATCGACGAGCAGTACTTC	CASSPGQRIDEQYF
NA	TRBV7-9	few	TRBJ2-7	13	TGTGCCAGCAGCTTTTCTGGCAGCTACGAGCAGTACTTC	CASSFSGSYEQYF
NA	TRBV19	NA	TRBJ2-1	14	TGTGCCAGTAAGCTAGGGGACCCCTACAATGAGCAGTTCTTC	CASKLGDPYNEQFF
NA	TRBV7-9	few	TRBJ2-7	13	TGTGCCAGCAGCTTAGCAAGACGCTACGAGCAGTACTTC	CASSLARRYEQYF
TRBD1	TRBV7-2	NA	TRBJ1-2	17	TGTGCCAGCAGCCCCCAGGGGGGTGCAGGGGAGGTCTATGGCTACACCTTC	CASSPQGGAGEVYGYTF
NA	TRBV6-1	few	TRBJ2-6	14	TGTGCCAGCAGTGAGCACTCTGGGGCCAACGTCCTGACTTTC	CASSEHSGANVLTF
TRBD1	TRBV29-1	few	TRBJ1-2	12	TGCAGCGTTTCCGGACAGGGTGGTGGCTACACCTTC	CSVSGQGGGYTF
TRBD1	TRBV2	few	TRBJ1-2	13	TGTGCCAGCAGTGTGTGGACAGGGACAGGCTACACCTTC	CASSVWTGTGYTF
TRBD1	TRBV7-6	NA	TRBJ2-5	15	TGTGCCAGCAGCTTAGGACAGGGGGACTATGGGACCCAGTACTTC	CASSLGQGDYGTQYF
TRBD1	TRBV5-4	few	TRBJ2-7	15	TGTGCCAGCAGCCCCGGGACAGGGCCTTCCTACGAGCAGTACTTC	CASSPGTGPSYEQYF
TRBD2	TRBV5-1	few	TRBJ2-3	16	TGCGCCAGCAGCTCCCCTAGCGGGGGCCGCACAGATACGCAGTATTTT	CASSSPSGGRTDTQYF
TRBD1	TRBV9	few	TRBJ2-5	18	TGTGCCAGCAGCGTAGGCAGGGGGCCCCCCCCGGCTCAAGAGACCCAGTACTTC	CASSVGRGPPPAQETQYF
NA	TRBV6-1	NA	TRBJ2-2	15	TGTGCCAGCAGTGTAGTCCCAGGGGACACCGGGGAGCTGTTTTTT	CASSVVPGDTGELFF
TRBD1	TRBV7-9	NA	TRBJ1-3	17	TGTGCCAGCAGCTTGCCGCGGACAGGGGGCCCAGGAAACACCATATATTTT	CASSLPRTGGPGNTIYF
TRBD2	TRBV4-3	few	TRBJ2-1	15	TGCGCCAGCAGCCCCGGGACTAGCGGGGGGCGTGAGCAGTTCTTC	CASSPGTSGGREQFF
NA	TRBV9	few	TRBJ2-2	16	TGTGCCAGCAGCGTAGTGGGGCACCCAGCCACCGGGGAGCTGTTTTTT	CASSVVGHPATGELFF
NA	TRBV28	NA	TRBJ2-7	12	TGTGCCAGCAGCATTACAGCGTCCGAGCAGTACTTC	CASSITASEQYF
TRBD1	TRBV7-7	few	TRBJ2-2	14	TGTGCCAGCAGCCTCGGGACAGTTCCCGGGGAGCTGTTTTTT	CASSLGTVPGELFF
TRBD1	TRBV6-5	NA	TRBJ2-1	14	TGTGCCAGCAGGGAGACAGGGCAGTTCGGTGAGCAGTTCTTC	CASRETGQFGEQFF
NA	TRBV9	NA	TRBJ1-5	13	TGTGCCAGCAGCGTGTCCCCTAATCAGCCCCAGCATTTT	CASSVSPNQPQHF
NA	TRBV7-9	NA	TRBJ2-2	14	TGTGCCATCTCGGGCCGCGCGAACACCGGGGAGCTGTTTTTT	CAISGRANTGELFF
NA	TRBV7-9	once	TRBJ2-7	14	TGTGCCAGCAGCTTACCAGGGAGATCCTACGAGCAGTACTTC	CASSLPGRSYEQYF
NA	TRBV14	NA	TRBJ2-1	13	TGTGCCAGCAGCCAAGAACCCTACAATGAGCAGTTCTTC	CASSQEPYNEQFF
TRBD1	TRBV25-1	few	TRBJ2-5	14	TGTGCCAGCAGACAGACAGGGGGCTGGGAGACCCAGTACTTC	CASRQTGGWETQYF
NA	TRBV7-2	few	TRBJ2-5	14	TGTGCCAGCAGCTCTAGACGGGGGCAAGAGACCCAGTACTTC	CASSSRRGQETQYF